The clone carrying this T cell receptor beta chain was observed many times. The antigen is unknown. This entry belongs to a study of T cell repertoires in cytomegalovirus infection. Study-level points and caveats: In two of eight donors, the top clonotype was HLA-C-restricted CMV-specific.

Trimming removed 3 bases at V and 2 bases at J, with 13 bases between. The CDR3 has 15 amino acids. One entry per CDR3 protein, called by TCRdb with MiXCR from the reads. This table has about 900,000 distinct CDR3 sequences, roughly 30% appearing once. The input for sequencing was cultured CD8+ T cells from PBMCs, taken from culture after CMV antigen stimulation. This receptor was obtained from a human donor in good health (CMV status not recorded). Some clones in this sample may be carry-over from other donors' samples. V and J are TRBV12-3 or TRBV12-4 and TRBJ1-1; D possibly corresponds to TRBD1 (5 bases). CDR3 residues: CASSFQGEGNTEAFF. The CDR3 coding sequence is TGTGCCAGCAGTTTCCAGGGAGAGGGTAACACTGAAGCTTTCTTT.